This T cell receptor beta chain was sequenced in a study of beta chain features in type 1 diabetes. Expressed TCRB transcripts got sequenced, as all isolated RNA was reverse transcribed. Sequencing was performed with immunoSEQ multiplex PCR; in TCRdb, only in-frame clones are kept and a portion is missing. The data contain about 620,000 clones, roughly a sixth of them singletons. Germline assignment: CDR1 SGDLS and CDR2 YYNGEE. CDR3 length: 14 residues. Germline trimming cut 4 bases from V and 3 bases from J; bases unmatched to any gene: 3. A few counts support this clone. The sequencing sample was made of naive CD4+ T cells from blood. This rearrangement joins TRBV9 to TRBJ1-4; 7 positions match TRBD1. This TCR derives from a young man in good health. CDR3 sequence (DNA): TGTGCCAGCAGCACGGGACAGCCTAATGAAAAACTGTTTTTT. Protein sequence: CASSTGQPNEKLFF.